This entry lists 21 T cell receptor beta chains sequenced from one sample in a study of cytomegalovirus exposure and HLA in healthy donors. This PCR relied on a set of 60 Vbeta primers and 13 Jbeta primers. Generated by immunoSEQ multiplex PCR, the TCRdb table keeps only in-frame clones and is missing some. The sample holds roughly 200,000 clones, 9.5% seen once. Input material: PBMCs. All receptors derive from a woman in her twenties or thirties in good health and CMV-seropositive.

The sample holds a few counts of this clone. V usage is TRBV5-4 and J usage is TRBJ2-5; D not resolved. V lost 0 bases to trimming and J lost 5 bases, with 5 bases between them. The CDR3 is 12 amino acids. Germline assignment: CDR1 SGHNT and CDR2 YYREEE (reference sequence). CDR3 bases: TGTGCCAGCAGCTTGGTCGGGGAGACCCAGTACTTC. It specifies CASSLVGETQYF.

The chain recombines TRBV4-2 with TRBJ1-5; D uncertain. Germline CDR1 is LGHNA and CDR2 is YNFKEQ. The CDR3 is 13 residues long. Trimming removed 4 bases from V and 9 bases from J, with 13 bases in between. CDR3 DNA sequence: TGTGCCAGCAGCCCGGGGAACCGCACGCCCCAGCATTTT. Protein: CASSPGNRTPQHF.

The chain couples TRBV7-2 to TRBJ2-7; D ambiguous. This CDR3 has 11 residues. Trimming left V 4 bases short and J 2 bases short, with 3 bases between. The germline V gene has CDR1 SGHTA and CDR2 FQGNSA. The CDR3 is CASSSAYEQYF. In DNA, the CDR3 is TGTGCCAGCAGCTCAGCCTACGAGCAGTACTTC.

The CDR3: CASSLNTDTQYF. The DNA of the CDR3 is TGCGCCAGCAGCCTTAATACAGATACGCAGTATTTT. The rearrangement uses TRBV5-1 and TRBJ2-3; unclear D gene. The germline V gene has CDR1 SGHRS and CDR2 YFSETQ. V was pared by 4 bases and J by 3 bases, with 6 bases between. This CDR3 region has 12 residues.

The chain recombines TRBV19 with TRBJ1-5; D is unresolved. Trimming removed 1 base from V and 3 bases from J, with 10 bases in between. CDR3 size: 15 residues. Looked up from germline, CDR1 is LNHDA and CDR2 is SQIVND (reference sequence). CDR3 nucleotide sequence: TGTGCCAGTAGTATAGTTGAACAGCACAATCAGCCCCAGCATTTT. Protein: CASSIVEQHNQPQHF.

The CDR3 bases are TGCGCCAGCAGCTTGGTCGGCGGATCCCCGACAGGTAGCACCGGGGAGCTGTTTTTT. Its translation: CASSLVGGSPTGSTGELFF. The chain uses TRBV5-1 and TRBJ2-2; a possible D gene is TRBD1 (6 bases). This CDR3 is 19 amino acids long. Trimming cost V 0 bases and J 4 bases, with 22 bases left between them. Germline CDR1 SGHRS, CDR2 YFSETQ.

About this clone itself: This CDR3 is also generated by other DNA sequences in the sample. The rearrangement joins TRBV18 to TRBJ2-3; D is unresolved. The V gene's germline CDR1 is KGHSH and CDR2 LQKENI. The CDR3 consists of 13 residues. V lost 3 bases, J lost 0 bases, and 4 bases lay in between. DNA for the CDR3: TGTGCCAGCTCACCCCCTAGCACAGATACGCAGTATTTT. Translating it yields CASSPPSTDTQYF.

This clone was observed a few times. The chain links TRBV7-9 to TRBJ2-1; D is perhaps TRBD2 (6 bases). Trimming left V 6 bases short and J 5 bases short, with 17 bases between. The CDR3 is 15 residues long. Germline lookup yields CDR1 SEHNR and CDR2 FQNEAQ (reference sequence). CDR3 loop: CASSGGPDGDNEQFF. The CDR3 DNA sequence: TGTGCCAGCAGTGGAGGGCCGGACGGGGACAATGAGCAGTTCTTC.

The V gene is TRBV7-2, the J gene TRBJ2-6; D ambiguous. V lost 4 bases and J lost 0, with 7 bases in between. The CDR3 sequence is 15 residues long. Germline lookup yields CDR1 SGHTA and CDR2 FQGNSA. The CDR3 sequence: CASSSPGSGANVLTF. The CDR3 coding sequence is TGTGCCAGCAGCTCCCCCGGCTCTGGGGCCAACGTCCTGACTTTC.

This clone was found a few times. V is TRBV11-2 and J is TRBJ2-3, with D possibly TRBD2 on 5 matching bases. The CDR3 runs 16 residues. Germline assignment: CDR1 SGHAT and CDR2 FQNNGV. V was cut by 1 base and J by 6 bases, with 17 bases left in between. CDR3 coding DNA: TGTGCCAGCAGCTTAGTATCGGCACGGGGTATGGATACGCAGTATTTT. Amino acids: CASSLVSARGMDTQYF.

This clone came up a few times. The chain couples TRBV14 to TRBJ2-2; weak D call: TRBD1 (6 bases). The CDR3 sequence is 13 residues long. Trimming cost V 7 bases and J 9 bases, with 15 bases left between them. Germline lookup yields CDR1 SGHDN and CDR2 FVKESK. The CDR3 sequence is CASTLHRDRELFF. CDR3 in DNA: TGTGCCAGCACCCTCCACAGGGATCGGGAGCTGTTTTTT. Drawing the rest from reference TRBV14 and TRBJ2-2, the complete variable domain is EAGVTQFPSHSVIEKGQTVTLRCDPISGHDNLYWYRRVMGKEIKFLLHFVKESKQDESGMPNNRFLAERTGGTYSTLKVQPAELEDSGVYFCASTLHRDRELFFGEGSRLTVL.

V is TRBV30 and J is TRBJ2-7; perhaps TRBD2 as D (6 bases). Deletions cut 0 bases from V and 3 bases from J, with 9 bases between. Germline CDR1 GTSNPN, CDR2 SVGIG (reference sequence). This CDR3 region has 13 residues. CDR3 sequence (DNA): TGTGCCTGGAGTGTCGCTAGCGACTACGAGCAGTACTTC. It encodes CAWSVASDYEQYF.

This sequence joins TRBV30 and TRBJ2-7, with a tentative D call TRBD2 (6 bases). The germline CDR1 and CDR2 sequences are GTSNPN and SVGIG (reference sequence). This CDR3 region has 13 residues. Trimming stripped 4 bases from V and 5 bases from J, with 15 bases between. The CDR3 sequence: CAWTGGGPHEQYF. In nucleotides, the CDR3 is TGTGCCTGGACTGGAGGAGGGCCCCACGAGCAGTACTTC.

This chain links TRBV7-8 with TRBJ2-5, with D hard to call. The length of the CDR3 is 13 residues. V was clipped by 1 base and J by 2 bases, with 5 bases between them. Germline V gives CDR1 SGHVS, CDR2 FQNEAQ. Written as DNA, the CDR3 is TGTGCCAGCAGCTTAGGGCCTCAAGAGACCCAGTACTTC. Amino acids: CASSLGPQETQYF.

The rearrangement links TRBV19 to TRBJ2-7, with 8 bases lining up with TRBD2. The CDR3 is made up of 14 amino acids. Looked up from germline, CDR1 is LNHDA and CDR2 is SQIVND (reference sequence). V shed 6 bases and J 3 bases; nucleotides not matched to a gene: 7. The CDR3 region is CASRPTSVRYEQYF. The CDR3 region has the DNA TGTGCCAGTAGACCGACTAGCGTGCGCTACGAGCAGTACTTC. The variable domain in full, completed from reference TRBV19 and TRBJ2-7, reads DGGITQSPKYLFRKEGQNVTLSCEQNLNHDAMYWYRQDPGQGLRLIYYSQIVNDFQKGDIAEGYSVSREKKESFPLTVTSAQKNPTAFYLCASRPTSVRYEQYFGPGTRLTVT.

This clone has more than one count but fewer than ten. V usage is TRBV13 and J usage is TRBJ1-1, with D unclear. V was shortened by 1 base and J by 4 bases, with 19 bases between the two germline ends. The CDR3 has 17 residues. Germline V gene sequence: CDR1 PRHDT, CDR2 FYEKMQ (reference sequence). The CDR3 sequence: CASSLVRIGRFGTEAFF. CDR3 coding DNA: TGTGCCAGCAGCTTAGTCAGGATAGGGAGGTTTGGCACTGAAGCTTTCTTT.

Written as DNA, the CDR3 is TGTGCCAGTATGGGGCCCACCGAGGCTTTCTTT. Protein product: CASMGPTEAFF. The chain links TRBV19 to TRBJ1-1, with D possibly TRBD1 on 5 matching bases. From germline, CDR1 is LNHDA and CDR2 SQIVND (reference sequence). This CDR3 has 11 residues. V was trimmed by 7 bases and J by 11 bases, leaving 14 bases between them.

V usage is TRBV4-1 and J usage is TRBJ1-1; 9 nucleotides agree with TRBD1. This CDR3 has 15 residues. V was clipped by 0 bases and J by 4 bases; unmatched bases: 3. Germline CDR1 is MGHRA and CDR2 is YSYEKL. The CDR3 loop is CASSQEATGGTEAFF. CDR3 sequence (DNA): TGCGCCAGCAGCCAAGAGGCGACAGGGGGCACTGAAGCTTTCTTT.

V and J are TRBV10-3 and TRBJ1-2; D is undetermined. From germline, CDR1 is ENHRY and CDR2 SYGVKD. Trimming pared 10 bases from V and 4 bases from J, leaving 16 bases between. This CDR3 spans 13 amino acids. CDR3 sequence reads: CATTSSLGYGYTF. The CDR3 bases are TGTGCCACCACGAGTTCTCTAGGCTATGGCTACACCTTC.

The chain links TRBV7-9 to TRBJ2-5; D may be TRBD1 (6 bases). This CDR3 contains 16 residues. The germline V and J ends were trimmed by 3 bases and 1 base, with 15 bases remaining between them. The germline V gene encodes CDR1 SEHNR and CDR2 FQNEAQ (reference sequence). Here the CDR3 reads CASSFGRGASQETQYF. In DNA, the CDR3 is TGTGCCAGCAGCTTTGGCAGGGGCGCTTCCCAAGAGACCCAGTACTTC.

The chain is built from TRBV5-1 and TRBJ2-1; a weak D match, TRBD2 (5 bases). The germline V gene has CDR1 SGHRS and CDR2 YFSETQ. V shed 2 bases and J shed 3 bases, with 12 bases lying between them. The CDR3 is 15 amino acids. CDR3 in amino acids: CASSFERPDYNEQFF. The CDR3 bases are TGCGCCAGCAGCTTCGAGCGGCCGGACTACAATGAGCAGTTCTTC.